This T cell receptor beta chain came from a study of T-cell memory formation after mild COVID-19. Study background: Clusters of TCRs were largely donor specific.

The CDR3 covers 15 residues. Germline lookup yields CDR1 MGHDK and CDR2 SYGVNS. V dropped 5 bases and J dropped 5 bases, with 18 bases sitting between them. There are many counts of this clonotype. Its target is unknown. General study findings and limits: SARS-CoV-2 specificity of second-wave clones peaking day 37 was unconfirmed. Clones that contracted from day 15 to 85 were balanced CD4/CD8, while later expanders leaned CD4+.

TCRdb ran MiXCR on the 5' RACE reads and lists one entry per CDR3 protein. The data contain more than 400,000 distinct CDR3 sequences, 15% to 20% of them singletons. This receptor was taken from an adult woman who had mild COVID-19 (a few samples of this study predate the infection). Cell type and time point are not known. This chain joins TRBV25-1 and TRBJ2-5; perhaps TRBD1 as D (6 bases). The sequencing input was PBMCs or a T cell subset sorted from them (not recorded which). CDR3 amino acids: CASSLTSGVQETQYF. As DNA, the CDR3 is TGTGCCAGCAGTCTGACTTCAGGGGTCCAGGAGACCCAGTACTTC.